One sample yielded the 23 T cell receptor beta chains listed below, sequenced in a study of Ad26.COV2.S vaccination and SARS-CoV-2 variants. The sample's treatment: about 20 received Ad26.COV2.S at low or high dose, single or two shots; about 5 received placebo; per-sample allocation not given. On day 63 after the first injection, vaccine and placebo recipients gave samples. Profiling relied on immunoSEQ multiplex PCR, and the TCRdb table lists in-frame clones only, not all of them. Among over 450,000 clones listed, 89% were seen once. Sequenced material: peripheral blood, taken in a trial of Ad26.COV2.S vaccine versus placebo. The receptor set was obtained from a person aged 18-60 years who received the Ad26.COV2.S COVID-19 vaccine or a placebo.

The chain couples TRBV3-1 (or the pseudogene TRBV3-2) to TRBJ2-7, with 11 bases that match TRBD1. The germline gives CDR1 LGHDT, CDR2 YNNKEL (reference sequence). The V gene end was trimmed by 4 bases and the J gene end by 7 bases; junction bases not matched to a gene: 12. CDR3 length: 16 residues. CDR3 sequence (DNA): TGTGCCAGCAGCCGGATACCGGGACAGGGGGGAGGGGAGCAGTACTTC. Its protein is CASSRIPGQGGGEQYF.

The chain carries TRBV5-5 and TRBJ1-2; 9 bases agree with TRBD1. Germline V lookup: CDR1 SGHKS, CDR2 YYEKEE (reference sequence). Germline trimming cut 4 bases from V and 2 bases from J; bases unmatched to any gene: 3. The CDR3 runs to 14 residues. The CDR3 DNA is TGTGCCAGCAGCCTACAGGGGGCCAACTATGGCTACACCTTC. Amino acids: CASSLQGANYGYTF. Drawing the rest from reference TRBV5-5 and TRBJ1-2, the complete variable domain is DAGVTQSPTHLIKTRGQQVTLRCSPISGHKSVSWYQQVLGQGPQFIFQYYEKEERGRGNFPDRFSARQFPNYSSELNVNALLLGDSALYLCASSLQGANYGYTFGSGTRLTVV.

The chain joins TRBV5-4 to TRBJ2-4, with 7 nucleotides matching TRBD1. This CDR3 contains 13 residues. Germline CDR1 reads SGHNT; CDR2 reads YYREEE (reference sequence). V shed 4 bases and J 6 bases; nucleotides not matched to a gene: 4. The CDR3 coding sequence is TGTGCCAGCAGCGGGGACAGATCAAACATTCAGTACTTC. Its translation: CASSGDRSNIQYF.

V is TRBV28 and J is TRBJ1-5; D possibly corresponds to TRBD1 (5 bases). Germline V gene data show CDR1 as MDHEN and CDR2 as SYDVKM. The CDR3 length is 15 residues. Trimming took off 8 bases at V and 1 base at J, with 15 bases between the two ends. The CDR3 region is CASGRSGLSNQPQHF. The CDR3 DNA reads TGTGCCAGCGGGCGTTCAGGGTTAAGCAATCAGCCCCAGCATTTT.

The chain joins TRBV7-3 to TRBJ2-1; 8 bases agree with TRBD2. Germline CDR1 reads SGHTA; CDR2 reads FQGTGA. This CDR3 contains 15 residues. J was trimmed by 7 bases and V by 5 bases; bases with no gene match: 10. DNA for the CDR3: TGTGCCAGCAGCCCGGGGGGGAGTCAGAGAAATGAGCAGTTCTTC. It specifies CASSPGGSQRNEQFF.

This clone showed up just a few times. The V gene is TRBV5-5, the J gene TRBJ1-1; the D gene is possibly TRBD1 (6 bases). The V and J ends lost 4 bases and 6 bases respectively, with 28 bases between them. Per the germline V gene, CDR1 is SGHKS and CDR2 is YYEKEE (reference sequence). The CDR3 totals 18 residues. The DNA for the CDR3 is TGTGCCAGCAGCGTTGCGGCCCGGGCTGGGGATACAGGGCCTGAAGCTTTCTTT. Its translation is CASSVAARAGDTGPEAFF.

The rearrangement links TRBV14 to TRBJ2-4, with D uncertain. Germline V gives CDR1 SGHDN, CDR2 FVKESK. V shed 0 bases and J shed 6 bases, with 3 bases lying between them. This CDR3 comprises 12 residues. This CDR3 is CASSQDRNIQYF. In DNA, the CDR3 is TGTGCCAGCAGCCAAGATCGAAACATTCAGTACTTC.

The chain uses TRBV4-3 and TRBJ1-4; 7 positions match TRBD1. V lost 0 bases, J lost 5 bases, and 6 bases stayed unmatched. CDR1 and CDR2 from the germline V gene are LGHNA and YSLEER. The CDR3 contains 16 residues. The DNA for the CDR3 is TGCGCCAGCAGCCAAGAAGGACAGGCACCGAATGAAAAACTGTTTTTT. This gives the protein CASSQEGQAPNEKLFF.

The chain employs TRBV5-1 and TRBJ2-3, with D possibly being TRBD1 (5 bases). V was clipped by 2 bases and J by 6 bases, with 22 bases between them. In germline, CDR1 is SGHRS, CDR2 YFSETQ. This CDR3 is 17 amino acids long. CDR3 sequence: CASSFHTTDPASDTQYF. For the CDR3, the DNA is TGCGCCAGCAGCTTCCACACGACAGATCCTGCCTCCGATACGCAGTATTTT.

This clone was detected only a few times. The sample carries other DNA sequences with the same CDR3. This chain uses TRBV28 with TRBJ1-5; D unclear. Trimming left V 2 bases short and J 5 bases short, with 4 bases between. The CDR3 runs 12 residues. The germline V gene has CDR1 MDHEN and CDR2 SYDVKM. CDR3 protein: CASSLLDQPQHF. As DNA, the CDR3 is TGTGCCAGCAGTTTACTTGATCAGCCCCAGCATTTT.

The CDR3 coding sequence is TGTGCCAGCAGAGGGTTTCAGCCCCAGCATTTT. Translating it yields CASRGFQPQHF. J is TRBJ1-5 and V is TRBV6-5; D unclear. Germline CDR1 reads MNHEY; CDR2 reads SVGAGI. The CDR3 is made up of 11 amino acids. Deletions cut 6 bases from V and 6 bases from J, with 6 bases between.

Here the CDR3 reads CASSSGQARRHEKLFF. CDR3 nucleotides: TGTGCCAGCAGCTCGGGACAGGCGCGGAGGCATGAAAAACTGTTTTTT. The chain couples TRBV7-9 to TRBJ1-4; 8 bases are shared with TRBD1. The CDR3 length is 16 residues. Germline V gene sequence: CDR1 SEHNR, CDR2 FQNEAQ (reference sequence). V was pared by 4 bases and J by 6 bases, with 10 bases of the junction left unmatched.

The gene calls are TRBV19 and TRBJ1-6, with TRBD1 matching over 11 bases. This CDR3 has 14 amino acids. J gave up 9 bases and V 5 bases, and 3 bases lay outside the gene matches. Germline V gene lookup returns CDR1 LNHDA and CDR2 SQIVND (reference sequence). CDR3 residues: CASSGTGGFSPLHF. CDR3 in DNA: TGTGCCAGTAGTGGGACAGGGGGTTTTTCACCCCTCCACTTT.

The chain employs TRBV19 and TRBJ1-2; no clear D. Germline assignment: CDR1 LNHDA and CDR2 SQIVND (reference sequence). The CDR3 runs 13 residues. V lost 9 bases and J lost 7, with 18 bases in between. The DNA of the CDR3 is TGTGCCAGCGAGTCACTCGCGACGGGTGGCTACACCTTC. Amino acid sequence: CASESLATGGYTF.

This clone appeared a few times. CDR3: CASSPRGTETYGYTF. In DNA, the CDR3 is TGTGCCAGCAGCCCAAGGGGGACAGAGACCTATGGCTACACCTTC. The genes are TRBV7-9 and TRBJ1-2, with 7 bases identical to TRBD1. Germline loops: CDR1 SEHNR, CDR2 FQNEAQ (reference sequence). The CDR3 totals 15 residues. Germline trimming cut 5 bases from V and 4 bases from J; bases unmatched to any gene: 10.

The chain has TRBV27 and TRBJ1-4, with 8 bases identical to TRBD1. This CDR3 has 14 residues. V was pared by 7 bases and J by 8 bases, with 9 bases of the junction left unmatched. Germline V lookup: CDR1 MNHEY, CDR2 SMNVEV (reference sequence). CDR3 sequence (DNA): TGTGCCAGCACGCCTGGACAGGGAGGGGAAAAACTGTTTTTT. Its protein is CASTPGQGGEKLFF. The entire variable domain, with the rest obtained from reference TRBV27 and TRBJ1-4, is as follows: EAQVTQNPRYLITVTGKKLTVTCSQNMNHEYMSWYRQDPGLGLRQIYYSMNVEVTDKGDVPEGYKVSRKEKRNFPLILESPSPNQTSLYFCASTPGQGGEKLFFGSGTQLSVL.

V gene TRBV6-2 or TRBV6-3 combines with J gene TRBJ2-3, with D unresolved. The CDR3 length is 11 residues. Trimming took off 5 bases at V and 4 bases at J, with 4 bases between the two ends. Looked up from germline, CDR1 is MNHEY and CDR2 is SVGEGT. The CDR3 protein is CASSQADTQYF. The CDR3 nucleotides are TGTGCCAGCAGTCAGGCAGATACGCAGTATTTT.

The CDR3 loop reads CASSEKGLAGGLVPYEQYF. The CDR3 nucleotides read TGTGCCAGCAGTGAAAAAGGACTAGCGGGGGGGTTGGTCCCTTACGAGCAGTACTTC. The chain has TRBV2 and TRBJ2-7; 15 positions match TRBD2. V lost 2 bases, J lost 4 bases, and 12 bases stayed unmatched. The CDR3 is 19 residues long. CDR1 SNHLY and CDR2 FYNNEI come from the germline V gene. Using reference TRBV2 and TRBJ2-7 for the parts outside the CDR3, the full variable domain is EPEVTQTPSHQVTQMGQEVILRCVPISNHLYFYWYRQILGQKVEFLVSFYNNEISEKSEIFDDQFSVERPDGSNFTLKIRSTKLEDSAMYFCASSEKGLAGGLVPYEQYFGPGTRLTVT.

J is TRBJ2-7 and V is TRBV7-2, with TRBD1 matching over 8 bases. The CDR3 is 14 amino acids. CDR1 and CDR2 (germline): SGHTA, FQGNSA. The junction had 7 bases not matched to a gene; V was cut back by 5 bases and J by 4 bases. The CDR3 sequence: CASSTDRGWYEQYF. CDR3 in DNA: TGTGCCAGCAGCACCGACAGGGGTTGGTACGAGCAGTACTTC.

The chain combines TRBV5-1 with TRBJ2-1, with 8 bases aligning to TRBD1. This CDR3 is 15 amino acids long. Trimming took 3 bases from V and 1 from J; bases not matched to a gene: 3. CDR1 is SGHRS, CDR2 YFSETQ, per germline. CDR3 protein: CASSSGGWSYNEQFF. DNA of the CDR3: TGCGCCAGCAGCTCAGGGGGCTGGTCCTACAATGAGCAGTTCTTC.

V is TRBV6-1 and J is TRBJ1-4, with 7 nucleotides matching TRBD1. Germline trimming cut 6 bases from V and 3 bases from J; bases unmatched to any gene: 10. Germline CDR1 reads MNHNS; CDR2 reads SASEGT. This CDR3 is built from 16 residues. CDR3 DNA sequence: TGTGCCAGCAGGGAAACAGGGGTAGGAGCTAATGAAAAACTGTTTTTT. Its translation is CASRETGVGANEKLFF.

The chain joins TRBV7-8 to TRBJ2-1, with TRBD2 identical over 12 bases. The junction had 4 bases not matched to a gene; V was cut back by 3 bases and J by 7 bases. This CDR3 spans 15 amino acids. From germline, CDR1 is SGHVS and CDR2 FQNEAQ. Written as DNA, the CDR3 is TGTGCCAGCAGCTTCGCTAGCGGGGGGGCAAATGAGCAGTTCTTC. This translates into CASSFASGGANEQFF.

The chain links TRBV28 to TRBJ1-2; D is possibly TRBD1 (5 bases). In germline, CDR1 is MDHEN, CDR2 SYDVKM. This CDR3 has 13 residues. The V end lost 7 bases, the J end lost 2 bases, and 11 bases lay between the germline ends. In DNA, the CDR3 is TGTGCCAGCAATACCAGGGTAAACTATGGCTACACCTTC. Its protein product is CASNTRVNYGYTF.